This section outlines one TCR beta chain sequence together with its context. Antigen specificity is unknown. Sequencing used immunoSEQ multiplex PCR; TCRdb keeps in-frame clones, though not all of them. The profile shows approximately 60,000 clones, just over 90% of them singletons. Looked up from germline, CDR1 is WSHSY and CDR2 is SAAADI. CDR3 length: 15 residues. The V gene end was trimmed by 2 bases and the J gene end by 4 bases; junction bases not matched to a gene: 6. Separation from the roughly 700-subject first cohort characterized the approximately 130-subject validation cohort, to which the donors belonged. The sample belongs to a study of cytomegalovirus exposure and HLA in healthy donors. Notes on the study in general: Reports credit the classifier with highly specific, highly sensitive diagnosis of cytomegalovirus status. Subsequent analysis revealed that first-cohort TCR clusters tended to co-occur in the roughly 120 validation repertoires.

The TCR was taken from a woman between 18 and 29 years old in good health and CMV-seronegative. Sequencing was done on a sample of PBMCs. V usage is TRBV10-2 and J usage is TRBJ2-5, with 8 bases fitting TRBD2. This CDR3 is CASSEPGGPRETQYF. DNA for the CDR3: TGCGCCAGCAGTGAGCCGGGGGGGCCGAGAGAGACCCAGTACTTC.